This T cell receptor beta chain was captured in a study of breast tumors, draining lymph nodes, adjacent tissues listed by TCRdb under 2016. About the study as a whole: TCR beta repertoires were compared across tumor, adjacent nontumor tissue and axillary lymph nodes obtained from breast cancer patients. In human breast cancer, the study set out to evaluate how tumor, surrounding tissue and draining lymph node repertoires relate to one another and whether T cells may move between these sites.

The sequencer was an Illumina HiSeq 2000. TCR beta chain libraries were generated by multiplex PCR amplification. High-throughput sequencing was used to analyze the amplified TCR beta chain products. TCRdb's own reprocessing of the public reads used fastp at Q25 and MiXCR and kept productive beta chains. Under each unique CDR3 protein, matching rows form one entry showing the most common genes and DNA. This sample lists fewer than 25,000 distinct CDR3 sequences; approximately 40% were detected once. The ten largest make up 24% of the sample. The germline V gene encodes CDR1 SQVTM and CDR2 ANQGSEA. From V the trimming removes 6 bases and from J it removes 5 bases, while the gene matches leave 13 bases of the junction unaccounted for. The CDR3, from cysteine to phenylalanine, totals 14 residues. The read is trimmed to its CDR3 DNA, 42 bases read in frame from base 1. What the work shows at the level of the full study, not this receptor alone: The data were judged consistent with most tumor T cells deriving from the lymph node and then expanding within tumor tissue. The study presented the conclusion that tumor T cells originate in lymph nodes as consistent with a hypothesis, not as something directly demonstrated. Tumor and nontumor tissue repertoires were significantly more similar in luminal-like than in basal-like breast cancer. T-cell repertoire diversity in tumors was found to be lower than in lymph nodes but higher than in nontumor tissue, and preferential V and J gene usage was observed.

Points on this clonotype: Its antigen remains unidentified. The record has no base qualities; no much larger clone is one base away.

The TCR comes from a female donor with breast cancer. Some clones in this sample may be carry-over from other donors' samples. This sequence uses TRBV29-1 and TRBJ2-7, with TRBD2 matching 7 junction bases. Sequenced material: breast tumor tissue. CDR3 region: CSVEPGLESDEQYF. The nucleotide sequence reads TGCAGCGTGGAACCCGGACTAGAGAGCGACGAGCAGTACTTC.